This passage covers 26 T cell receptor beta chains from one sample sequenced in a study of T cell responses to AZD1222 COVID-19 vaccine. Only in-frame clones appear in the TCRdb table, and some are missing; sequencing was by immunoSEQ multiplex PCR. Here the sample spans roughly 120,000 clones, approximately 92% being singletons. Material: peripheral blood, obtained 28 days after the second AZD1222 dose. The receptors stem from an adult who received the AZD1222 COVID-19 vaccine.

This CDR3 reads CASSHRDKHEKLFF. CDR3 sequence (DNA): TGCGCCAGCAGCCACCGGGACAAGCATGAAAAACTGTTTTTT. V is TRBV5-1 and J is TRBJ1-4; D perhaps matches TRBD1 (6 bases). The CDR3 sequence is 14 residues long. In germline, CDR1 is SGHRS, CDR2 YFSETQ. Trimming removed 4 bases at V and 6 bases at J, with 13 bases between.

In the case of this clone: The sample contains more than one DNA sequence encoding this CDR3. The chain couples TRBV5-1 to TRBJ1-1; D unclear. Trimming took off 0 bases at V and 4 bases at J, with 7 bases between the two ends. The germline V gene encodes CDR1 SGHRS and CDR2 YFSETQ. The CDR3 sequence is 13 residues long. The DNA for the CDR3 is TGCGCCAGCAGCTTGGACGGAGCCACTGAAGCTTTCTTT. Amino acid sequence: CASSLDGATEAFF.

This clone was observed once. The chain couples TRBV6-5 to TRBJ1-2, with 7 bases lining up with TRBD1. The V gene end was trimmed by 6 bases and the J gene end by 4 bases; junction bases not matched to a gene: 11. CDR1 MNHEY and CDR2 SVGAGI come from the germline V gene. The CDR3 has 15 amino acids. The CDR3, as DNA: TGTGCCAGCAGCAGACGACAGGGCCTCCTCTATGGCTACACCTTC. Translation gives CASSRRQGLLYGYTF.

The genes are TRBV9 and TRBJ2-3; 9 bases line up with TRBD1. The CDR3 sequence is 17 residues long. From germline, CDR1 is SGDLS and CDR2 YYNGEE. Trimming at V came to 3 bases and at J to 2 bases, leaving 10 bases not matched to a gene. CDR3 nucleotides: TGTGCCAGCAGCGCCCCACCGGACAGGGGAAACACAGATACGCAGTATTTT. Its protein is CASSAPPDRGNTDTQYF.

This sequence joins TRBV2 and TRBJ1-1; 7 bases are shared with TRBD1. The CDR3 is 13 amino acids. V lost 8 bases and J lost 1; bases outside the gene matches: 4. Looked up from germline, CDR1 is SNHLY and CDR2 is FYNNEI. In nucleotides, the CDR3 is TGTGCCAGCGGAGGACAGGCGAACACTGAAGCTTTCTTT. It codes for CASGGQANTEAFF.

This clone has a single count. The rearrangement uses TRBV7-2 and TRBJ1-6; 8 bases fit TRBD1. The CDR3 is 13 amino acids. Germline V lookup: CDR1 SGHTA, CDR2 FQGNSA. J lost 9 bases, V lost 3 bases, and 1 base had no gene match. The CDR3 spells CASSFDRGSPLHF. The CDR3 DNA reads TGTGCCAGCAGCTTCGACAGGGGTTCACCCCTCCACTTT.

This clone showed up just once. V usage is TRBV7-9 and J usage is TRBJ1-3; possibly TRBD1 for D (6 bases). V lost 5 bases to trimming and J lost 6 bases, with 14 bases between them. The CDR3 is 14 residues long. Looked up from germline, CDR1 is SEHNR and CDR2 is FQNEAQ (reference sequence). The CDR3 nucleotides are TGTGCCAGCAGCCCCGGACAGCGGTCAAACACCATATATTTT. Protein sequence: CASSPGQRSNTIYF.

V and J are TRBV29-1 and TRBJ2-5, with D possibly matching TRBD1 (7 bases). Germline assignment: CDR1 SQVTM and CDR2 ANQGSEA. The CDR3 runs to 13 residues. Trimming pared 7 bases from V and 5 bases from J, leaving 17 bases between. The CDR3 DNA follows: TGCAGCGCCGCGGAGACAGGGAGGGAGACCCAGTACTTC. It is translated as CSAAETGRETQYF.

The CDR3 DNA reads TGTGCCAGCAGCCTTGGACAGCAAGAGACCCAGTACTTC. It is translated as CASSLGQQETQYF. The genes are TRBV4-2 and TRBJ2-5; D perhaps matches TRBD1 (6 bases). There are 13 residues in the CDR3. The germline V gene has CDR1 LGHNA and CDR2 YNFKEQ. V dropped 4 bases and J dropped 2 bases, with 8 bases sitting between them.

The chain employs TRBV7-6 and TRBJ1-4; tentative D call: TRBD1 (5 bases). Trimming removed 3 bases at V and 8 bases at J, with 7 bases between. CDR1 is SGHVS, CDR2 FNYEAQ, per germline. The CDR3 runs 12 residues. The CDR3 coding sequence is TGTGCCAGCAGCTTTCGGGGGGAAAAACTGTTTTTT. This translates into CASSFRGEKLFF.

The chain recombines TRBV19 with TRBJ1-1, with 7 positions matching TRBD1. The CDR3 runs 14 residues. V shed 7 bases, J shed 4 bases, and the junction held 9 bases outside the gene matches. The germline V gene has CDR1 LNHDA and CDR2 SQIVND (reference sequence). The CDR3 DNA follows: TGTGCCAGTACCCTCGACAGGGACGGCACTGAAGCTTTCTTT. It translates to CASTLDRDGTEAFF.

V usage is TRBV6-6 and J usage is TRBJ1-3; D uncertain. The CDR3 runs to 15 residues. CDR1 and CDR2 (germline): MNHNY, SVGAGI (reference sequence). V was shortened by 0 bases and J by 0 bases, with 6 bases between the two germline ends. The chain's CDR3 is CASSYSMASGNTIYF. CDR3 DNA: TGTGCCAGCAGTTACTCGATGGCCTCTGGAAACACCATATATTTT.

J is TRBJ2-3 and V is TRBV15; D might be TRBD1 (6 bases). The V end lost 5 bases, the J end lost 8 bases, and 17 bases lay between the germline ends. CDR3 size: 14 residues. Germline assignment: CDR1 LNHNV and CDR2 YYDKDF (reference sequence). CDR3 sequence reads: CATSGQSMSATQYF. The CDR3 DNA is TGTGCCACCAGCGGACAGTCTATGTCGGCTACGCAGTATTTT. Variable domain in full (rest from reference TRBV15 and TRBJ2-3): DAMVIQNPRYQVTQFGKPVTLSCSQTLNHNVMYWYQQKSSQAPKLLFHYYDKDFNNEADTPDNFQSRRPNTSFCFLDIRSPGLGDTAMYLCATSGQSMSATQYFGPGTRLTVL.

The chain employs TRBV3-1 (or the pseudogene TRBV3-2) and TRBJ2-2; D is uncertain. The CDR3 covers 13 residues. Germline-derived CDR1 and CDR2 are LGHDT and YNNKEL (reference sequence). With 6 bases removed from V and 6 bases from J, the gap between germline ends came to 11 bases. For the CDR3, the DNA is TGTGCCAGCAGTCTATCCCGGGCCGGGGAGCTGTTTTTT. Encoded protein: CASSLSRAGELFF.

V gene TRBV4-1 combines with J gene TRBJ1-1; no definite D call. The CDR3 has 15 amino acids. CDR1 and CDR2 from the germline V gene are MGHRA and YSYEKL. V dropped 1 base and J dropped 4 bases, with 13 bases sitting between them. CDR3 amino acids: CASSQGNQVFTEAFF. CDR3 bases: TGCGCCAGCAGCCAAGGTAACCAGGTCTTCACTGAAGCTTTCTTT.

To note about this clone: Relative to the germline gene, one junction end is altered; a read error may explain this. The CDR3 DNA reads TGTGCCAGCGGTGACAGGAGACCCAGCACCCAGTACTTC. Translating gives CASGDRRPSTQYF. The rearrangement uses TRBV6-1 and TRBJ2-5; TRBD1 might be the D (6 bases). The germline CDR1 and CDR2 sequences are MNHNS and SASEGT. The CDR3 spans 13 residues.

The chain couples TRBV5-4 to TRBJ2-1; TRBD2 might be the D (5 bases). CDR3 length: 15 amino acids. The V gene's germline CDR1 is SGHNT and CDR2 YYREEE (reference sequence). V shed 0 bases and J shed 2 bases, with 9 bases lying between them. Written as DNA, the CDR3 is TGTGCCAGCAGCTTGGATGGAGGACCCTACAATGAGCAGTTCTTC. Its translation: CASSLDGGPYNEQFF.

DNA for the CDR3: TGTGCCAGCAGGGACAGGGCAACTAATGAAAAACTGTTTTTT. Residues: CASRDRATNEKLFF. This rearrangement joins TRBV6-5 to TRBJ1-4; 8 bases align to TRBD1. This CDR3 is 14 amino acids long. V lost 6 bases and J lost 0; bases outside the gene matches: 0. In germline, CDR1 is MNHEY, CDR2 SVGAGI.

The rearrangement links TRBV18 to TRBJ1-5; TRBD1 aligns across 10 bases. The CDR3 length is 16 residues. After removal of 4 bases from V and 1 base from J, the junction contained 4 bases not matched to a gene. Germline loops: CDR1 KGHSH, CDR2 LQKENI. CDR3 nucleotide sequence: TGTGCCAGCTCACTTCTGACAGGGGGCAGCAATCAGCCCCAGCATTTT. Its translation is CASSLLTGGSNQPQHF.

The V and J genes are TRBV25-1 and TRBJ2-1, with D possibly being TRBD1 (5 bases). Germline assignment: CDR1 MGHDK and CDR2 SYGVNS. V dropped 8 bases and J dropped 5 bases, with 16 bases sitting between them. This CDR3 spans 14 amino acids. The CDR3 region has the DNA TGTGCCAGCCATAAGGCAGGGTCCCACAATGAGCAGTTCTTC. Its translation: CASHKAGSHNEQFF.

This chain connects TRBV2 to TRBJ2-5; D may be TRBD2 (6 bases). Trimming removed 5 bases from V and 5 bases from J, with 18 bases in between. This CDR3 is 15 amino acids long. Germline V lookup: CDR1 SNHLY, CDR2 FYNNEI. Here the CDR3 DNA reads TGTGCCAGCAGTAAGTCCCGGGACTTATTTGAGACCCAGTACTTC. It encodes CASSKSRDLFETQYF. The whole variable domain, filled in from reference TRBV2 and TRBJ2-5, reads EPEVTQTPSHQVTQMGQEVILRCVPISNHLYFYWYRQILGQKVEFLVSFYNNEISEKSEIFDDQFSVERPDGSNFTLKIRSTKLEDSAMYFCASSKSRDLFETQYFGPGTRLLVL.

CDR3 bases: TGCGCCAGCAGCCAAGATCCTAGCTGGGTAGGAGAGACCCAGTACTTC. Encoded protein: CASSQDPSWVGETQYF. The rearrangement links TRBV4-1 to TRBJ2-5; D perhaps matches TRBD2 (5 bases). This CDR3 has 16 residues. CDR1 is MGHRA and CDR2 is YSYEKL in the germline V gene. The V end lost 0 bases, the J end lost 4 bases, and 15 bases lay between the germline ends.

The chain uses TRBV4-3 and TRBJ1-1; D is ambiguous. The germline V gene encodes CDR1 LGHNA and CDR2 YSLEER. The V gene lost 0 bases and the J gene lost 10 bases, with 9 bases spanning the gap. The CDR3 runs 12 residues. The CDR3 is CASSQDSGVAFF. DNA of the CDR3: TGCGCCAGCAGCCAAGATTCCGGGGTAGCTTTCTTT.

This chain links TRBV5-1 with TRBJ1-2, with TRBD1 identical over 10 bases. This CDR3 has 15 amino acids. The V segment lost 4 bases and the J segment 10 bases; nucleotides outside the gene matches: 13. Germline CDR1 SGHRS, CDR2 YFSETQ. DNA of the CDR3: TGCGCCAGCAGCCCGAGGACAGGGGGGCTGTTACCCTACACCTTC. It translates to CASSPRTGGLLPYTF.

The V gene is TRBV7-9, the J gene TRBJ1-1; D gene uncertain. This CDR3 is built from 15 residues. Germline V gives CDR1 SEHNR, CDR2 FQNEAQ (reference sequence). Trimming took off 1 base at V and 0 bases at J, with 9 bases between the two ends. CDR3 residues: CASSLGLGVNTEAFF. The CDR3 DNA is TGTGCCAGCAGCTTAGGTCTGGGCGTGAACACTGAAGCTTTCTTT.

DNA of the CDR3: TGTGCCAGTAGTGGGGGACAGATGAACACTGAAGCTTTCTTT. Translating it yields CASSGGQMNTEAFF. The V call is TRBV19, the J call TRBJ1-1, with 7 bases aligning to TRBD1. Looked up from germline, CDR1 is LNHDA and CDR2 is SQIVND (reference sequence). This CDR3 has 14 amino acids. Trimming at V came to 5 bases and at J to 0 bases, leaving 3 bases not matched to a gene.